This TCR beta chain is drawn from a study of Graves' ophthalmopathy and Graves' hyperthyroidism. Beta-chain TCR CDR3 regions were amplified from RNA transcripts. HTBI primers primed a first-round RT-PCR, and a second-round multiplex PCR followed. TCRdb fed the multiplex PCR reads into MiXCR, producing one record per CDR3 protein. The sample yields 600,000 to 950,000 distinct CDR3 sequences, roughly 41% seen once. Study observations and caveats: A 13-signature model separated ophthalmopathy from stable hyperthyroidism, reaching 85% to 90% sensitivity and roughly 84% specificity cross-validated. Most thyroid clonotypes expanded beyond 0.001 frequency were also found in blood.

CDR1 SGHTA and CDR2 FQGNSA come from the germline V gene. The CDR3 is 16 amino acids. About this clonotype: The antigen is not known. Mismatch with germline at one junction end may stem from a read error.

The J gene is TRBJ2-5, the V gene TRBV7-2; D is uncertain. The sequencing input was peripheral blood. The clonotype originates from an adult man with Graves' ophthalmopathy. The CDR3 DNA follows: TGTGTCAGCCTCTTTTCTCCTCCCCCTTATGAAGAGACCCAGTACTTC. Translated: CVSLFSPPPYEETQYF.